The source of this T cell receptor beta chain is a study of blood T cell repertoires in COVID-19. The overall study: Whether acute or convalescent, the COVID-19 samples came from the United States, Italy and Spain.

Here immunoSEQ multiplex PCR was the method, and the copy in TCRdb shows in-frame clones only, minus some. The sample holds 110,000 or so clones, 70% to 80% seen once. Germline V gene data show CDR1 as SGHDN and CDR2 as FVKESK. Trimming shortened V by 5 bases and J by 1 base, and 18 bases separated the two germline ends. This CDR3 is built from 16 residues. The clonotype comes from a man aged 70-80 years with acute or convalescent COVID-19. V is TRBV14 and J is TRBJ2-7, with D possibly being TRBD1 (6 bases). The sequencing input was peripheral blood. The CDR3 is CASSNLQGRPSYEQYF. The CDR3, as DNA: TGTGCCAGCAGCAATCTACAGGGACGCCCTTCCTACGAGCAGTACTTC.